This T cell receptor beta chain derives from a study of shared clonotypes between healthy human individuals. As for the study in general: Three plates were used per donor for CD4 naive, three for CD4 memory, two for CD8 naive and one for CD8 memory.

As defined, naive CD8 cells were CD45RO-negative and positively selected for CCR7, with terminally differentiated effector memory CD45RA+ cells excluded. Sorted-subset replicate PCRs used 200 ng of genomic DNA. This amount corresponded to 25,000 to 30,000 T cell genomes. Per the original data handling: Sequence data from immunoSEQ were junction-only and lacked quality scores; consequently, filtering differed. The assay was immunoSEQ multiplex PCR, and TCRdb's table has in-frame clones only and misses some. The D gene and trimming were derived from the DNA, and the V and J assignments and clone size from that table. This sample has nearly 600,000 clones, with around 95% found just once. Details on this clone: Antigen: not known.

Germline V gene lookup returns CDR1 SEHNR and CDR2 FQNEAQ (reference sequence). V lost 5 bases, J lost 4 bases, and 5 bases stayed unmatched. This CDR3 has 14 residues. General study results and limits: Relative to memory subsets, naive subsets generally showed larger estimated richness.

The chain joins TRBV7-9 to TRBJ2-1, with TRBD1 matching over 7 bases. The receptor was isolated from a woman aged 30 to 39 in good health. The specimen sequenced was naive CD8+ T cells sorted from blood. The CDR3 here is CASSGTAGYNEQFF. Written as DNA, the CDR3 is TGTGCCAGCAGCGGGACAGCTGGGTACAATGAGCAGTTCTTC.